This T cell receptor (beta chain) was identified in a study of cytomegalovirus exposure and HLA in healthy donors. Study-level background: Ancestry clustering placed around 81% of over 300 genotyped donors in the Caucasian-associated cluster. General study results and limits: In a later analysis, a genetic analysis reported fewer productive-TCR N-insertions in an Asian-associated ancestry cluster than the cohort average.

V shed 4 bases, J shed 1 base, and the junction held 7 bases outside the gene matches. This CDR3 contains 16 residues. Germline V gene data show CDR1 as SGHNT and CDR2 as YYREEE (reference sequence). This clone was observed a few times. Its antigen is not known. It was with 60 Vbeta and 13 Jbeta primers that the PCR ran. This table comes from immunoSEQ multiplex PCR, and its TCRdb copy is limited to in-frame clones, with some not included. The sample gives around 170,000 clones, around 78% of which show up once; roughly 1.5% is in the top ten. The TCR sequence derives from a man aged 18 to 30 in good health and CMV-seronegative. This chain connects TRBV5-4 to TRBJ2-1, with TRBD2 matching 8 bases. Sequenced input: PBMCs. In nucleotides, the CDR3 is TGTGCCAGCAGCCCCGGGACGGGAGGGTCCTACAATGAGCAGTTCTTC. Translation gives CASSPGTGGSYNEQFF.